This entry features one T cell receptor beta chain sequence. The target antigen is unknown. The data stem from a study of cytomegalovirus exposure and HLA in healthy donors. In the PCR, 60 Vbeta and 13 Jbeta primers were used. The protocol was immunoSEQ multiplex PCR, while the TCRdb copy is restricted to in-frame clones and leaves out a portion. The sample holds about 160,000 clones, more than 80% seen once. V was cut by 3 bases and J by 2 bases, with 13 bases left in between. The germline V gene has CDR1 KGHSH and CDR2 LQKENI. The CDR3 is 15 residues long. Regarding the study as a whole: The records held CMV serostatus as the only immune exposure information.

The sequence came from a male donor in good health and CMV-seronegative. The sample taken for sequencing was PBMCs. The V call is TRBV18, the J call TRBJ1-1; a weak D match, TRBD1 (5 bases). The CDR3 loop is CASSPLPGRNTEAFF. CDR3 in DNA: TGTGCCAGCTCACCCCTCCCAGGGCGTAACACTGAAGCTTTCTTT.